In this sample, the clone carrying this T cell receptor (beta chain) turned up a few times. Its antigen is unidentified. Expressed TCRB transcripts were sequenced because the isolated RNA had all been reverse transcribed beforehand. The table came from immunoSEQ multiplex PCR; TCRdb's copy has only in-frame clones and leaves some out. The table has some 270,000 clones, 8% seen once. The sample belongs to a study of beta chain features in type 1 diabetes. CDR3 length: 14 residues. The germline V gene encodes CDR1 LNHDA and CDR2 SQIVND (reference sequence). Trimming cost V 7 bases and J 9 bases, with 21 bases left between them. Study findings and constraints: Compared to healthy donors, patients appeared to have naive, central memory and Treg TCRB repertoires that were more alike. PCR might preferentially amplify shorter templates, equally in patients and controls.

Purities in excess of 95% were seen in all sorted populations. The chain carries TRBV19 and TRBJ1-1, with a tentative D call TRBD1 (5 bases). The sample taken for sequencing was central memory CD4+ T cells from blood. The sequence derives from a woman younger than 30 in good health. CDR3 sequence: CASKPRRGARQAFF. The CDR3 DNA reads TGTGCCAGTAAACCCCGTCGCGGGGCACGACAAGCTTTCTTT. Variable domain in full (rest from reference TRBV19 and TRBJ1-1): DGGITQSPKYLFRKEGQNVTLSCEQNLNHDAMYWYRQDPGQGLRLIYYSQIVNDFQKGDIAEGYSVSREKKESFPLTVTSAQKNPTAFYLCASKPRRGARQAFFGQGTRLTVV.